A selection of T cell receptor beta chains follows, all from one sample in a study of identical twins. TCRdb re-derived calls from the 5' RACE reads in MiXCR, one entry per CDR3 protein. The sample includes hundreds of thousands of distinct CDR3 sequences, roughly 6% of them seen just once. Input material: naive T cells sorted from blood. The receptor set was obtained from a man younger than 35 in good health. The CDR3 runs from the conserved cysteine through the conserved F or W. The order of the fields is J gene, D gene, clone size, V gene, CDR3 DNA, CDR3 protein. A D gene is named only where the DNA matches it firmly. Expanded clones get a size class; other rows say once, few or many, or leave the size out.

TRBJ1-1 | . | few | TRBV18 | TGTGCCAGCTCACCACCGTACAGGGCGCCTGAAGCTTTCTTT | CASSPPYRAPEAFF
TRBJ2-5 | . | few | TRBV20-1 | TGCAGTGCTAGAGATCTCTATTCTTTGGAGACCCAGTACTTC | CSARDLYSLETQYF
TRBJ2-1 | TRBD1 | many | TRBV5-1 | TGCGCCAGCAGCTTTTACCGGGACAGGGAGCAGTTCTTC | CASSFYRDREQFF
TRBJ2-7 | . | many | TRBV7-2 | TGTGCCAGCAGCTCCAACAGGGGAGGAAAAACCTACGAGCAGTACTTC | CASSSNRGGKTYEQYF
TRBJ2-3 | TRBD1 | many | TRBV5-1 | TGCGCCAGCAGCTTGTGGGACAGGGAAACAGATACGCAGTATTTT | CASSLWDRETDTQYF
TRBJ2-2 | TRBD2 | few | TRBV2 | TGTGCCAGCAGCCCGACCGGGACTAGCGGGAGGGCCTTTCGAGGCGGGGAGCTGTTTTTT | CASSPTGTSGRAFRGGELFF
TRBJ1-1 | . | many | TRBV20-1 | TGCAGTGCTGACGAGGGCACTGAAGCTTTCTTT | CSADEGTEAFF
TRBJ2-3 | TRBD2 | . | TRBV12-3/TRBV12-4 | TGTGCCAGCAGTAAGGGACTAGCGGACCCGGCGGTAGATACGCAGTATTTT | CASSKGLADPAVDTQYF
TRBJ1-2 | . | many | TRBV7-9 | TGTGCCAGCAGCCCTATTGCGAATAACTATGGCTACACCTTC | CASSPIANNYGYTF
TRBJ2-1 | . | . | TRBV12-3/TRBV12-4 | TGTGCCAGCAGTATCGACTACAATGAGCAGTTCTTC | CASSIDYNEQFF
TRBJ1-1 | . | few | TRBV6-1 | TGTGCCAGCAGTCCTCGCAGAATAATGAACACTGAAGCTTTCTTT | CASSPRRIMNTEAFF
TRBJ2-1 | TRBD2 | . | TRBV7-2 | TGTGCCAGCAGCTTGGGCGGGAGGATGGGTGAGCAGTTCTTC | CASSLGGRMGEQFF
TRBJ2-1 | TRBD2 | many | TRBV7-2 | TGTGCCAGCAGCGGAAGCACTAGCGGGAGGCGGAATGAGCAGTTCTTC | CASSGSTSGRRNEQFF
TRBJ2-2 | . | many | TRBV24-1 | TGTGCCACCAGTGACCAGGGGGGTAACGGGGAGCTGTTTTTT | CATSDQGGNGELFF
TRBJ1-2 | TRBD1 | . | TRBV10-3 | TGTGCCATCAGTGCGCCGGGACAGGGGGCTGTTGGCTACACCTTC | CAISAPGQGAVGYTF
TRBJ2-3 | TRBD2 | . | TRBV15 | TGTGCCACCAGCAGAGATAGGCGCGGGAGAGGTGCAGATACGCAGTATTTT | CATSRDRRGRGADTQYF
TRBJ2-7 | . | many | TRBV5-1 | TGCGCCAGCAGCCTGGAAACGCCCTACGAGCAGTACTTC | CASSLETPYEQYF
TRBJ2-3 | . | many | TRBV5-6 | TGTGCCAGCAGCCGGGGTACCCTGACAGATACGCAGTATTTT | CASSRGTLTDTQYF
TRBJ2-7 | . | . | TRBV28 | TGTGCCAGCAGCCCAGGGGACTGGTCTGTCTACGAGCAGTACTTC | CASSPGDWSVYEQYF
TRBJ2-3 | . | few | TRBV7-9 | TGTGCCAGCAGCTTAGTCGACAGCACCACAGATACGCAGTATTTT | CASSLVDSTTDTQYF
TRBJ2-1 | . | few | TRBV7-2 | TGTGCCAGCAGCGCCCGGGGGCAGCAAGTGCAGTTCTTC | CASSARGQQVQFF
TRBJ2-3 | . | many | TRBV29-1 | TGCAGCGTTGAATCCGGGATTGACACAGATACGCAGTATTTT | CSVESGIDTDTQYF
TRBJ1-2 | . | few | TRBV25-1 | TGTGCCAGCTGCCCCCTTGACAGGCCCTATGGCTACACCTTC | CASCPLDRPYGYTF
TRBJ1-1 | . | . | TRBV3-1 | TGTGCCAGCAGCCAACTCACTGAAGCTTTCTTT | CASSQLTEAFF
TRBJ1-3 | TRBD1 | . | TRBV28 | TGTGCCAGCAGTTCCTCCGACAGGGGCCGCAACACCATATATTTT | CASSSSDRGRNTIYF
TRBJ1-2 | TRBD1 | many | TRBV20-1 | TGCAGTGCTAGGCCTGCGCAGGCAGGGACAGCTTATGGCTACACCTTC | CSARPAQAGTAYGYTF